The present entry profiles one T cell receptor (beta chain) with its context. Its specificity is not known. The sample is drawn from a study of T-cell reconstitution after alpha-beta-depleted transplantation in children. Study observations and caveats: Reportedly, roughly two months post-transplant, alpha-beta T cells arose from several hundred expanded graft clones.

Germline loops: CDR1 MDHEN, CDR2 SYDVKM. V lost 5 bases and J 0 bases, leaving 15 bases between the germline ends. CDR3 size: 16 residues. Using unique molecular identifiers, the investigators prepared the TCRbeta library. One entry per CDR3 protein, called by TCRdb with MiXCR from the PCR reads. The sample lists about 110,000 distinct CDR3 sequences, around 6.4% occurring once. This material consisted of PBMCs, mostly from graft donor cells, taken 360 days after TCRalphabeta/CD19-depleted stem cell transplant. This TCR was sampled from a male patient between 2 and 9 years old who had a stem cell transplant for acute lymphoblastic leukemia, so the T cells may come from the graft donor. The chain joins TRBV28 to TRBJ2-3, with a possible D match to TRBD1 (6 bases). The CDR3 region is CASSIPGTSSTDTQYF. The CDR3 nucleotides are TGTGCCAGCAGTATCCCCGGGACATCTAGCACAGATACGCAGTATTTT.